Listed here are 4 T cell receptor beta chains from one sample, sequenced in a study of T cell responses to AZD1222 COVID-19 vaccine (TCRdb year 2021). Receptor libraries were prepared by the immunoSEQ multiplex PCR assay. Drawn from immuneACCESS, this table holds only the in-frame rearrangements with V and J called that TCRdb kept. Clones are partly lost; checked studies trace under half to an unresolved V gene and leave the rest unexplained. Across this sample there are 95,000 to 150,000 clones, with over 80% seen only once. 13% to 15% of the sample is taken by the ten largest. In the paper's terms, the time point label means: baseline before first vaccination. Sequences were derived from peripheral blood, sampled on day 0 of AZD1222 vaccination. Source of these receptors: an adult in good health.

The chain is built from TRBV30 and TRBJ1-1; TRBD1 agrees at 9 bases. With 1 base clipped from V and 1 base from J, the junction kept 4 bases outside the gene matches. Germline V CDR1 and CDR2: GTSNPN, SVGIG (reference sequence). CDR3 size: 15 residues. This chain's CDR3 is CAWSAWDRENTEAFF. The CDR3 DNA sequence: TGTGCCTGGAGTGCCTGGGACAGGGAGAACACTGAAGCTTTCTTT. The full variable domain, with the rest looked up from reference TRBV30 and TRBJ1-1, is SQTIHQWPATLVQPVGSPLSLECTVEGTSNPNLYWYRQAAGRGLQLLFYSVGIGQISSEVPQNLSASRPQDRQFILSSKKLLLSDSGFYLCAWSAWDRENTEAFFGQGTRLTVV.

The CDR3 coding sequence is TGTGCCAGCAGTTACGGGCCCTCCAGGAGGTCACCCCTCCACTTT. Residues: CASSYGPSRRSPLHF. The V call is TRBV27, the J call TRBJ1-6; no definite D call. V lost 4 bases and J lost 10, with 17 bases in between. The V gene's germline CDR1 is MNHEY and CDR2 SMNVEV (reference sequence). The CDR3 totals 15 residues.

About this clone: This sample includes further DNA sequences coding for the same CDR3. V and J are TRBV5-1 and TRBJ1-5, with unresolved D. CDR3 length: 15 residues. Per germline, CDR1 SGHRS and CDR2 YFSETQ. V lost 0 bases to trimming and J lost 0 bases, with 7 bases between them. As DNA, the CDR3 is TGCGCCAGCAGCTTGGAAGGGCTTAGCAATCAGCCCCAGCATTTT. This gives the protein CASSLEGLSNQPQHF.

This clone showed up just a few times. The chain carries TRBV7-9 and TRBJ2-7; D gene ambiguous. Trimming shortened V by 5 bases and J by 3 bases, and 5 bases separated the two germline ends. The CDR3 length is 11 residues. CDR1 and CDR2 from the germline V gene are SEHNR and FQNEAQ (reference sequence). The DNA of the CDR3 is TGTGCCAGCAGCAACGTCTACGAGCAGTACTTC. As protein: CASSNVYEQYF.